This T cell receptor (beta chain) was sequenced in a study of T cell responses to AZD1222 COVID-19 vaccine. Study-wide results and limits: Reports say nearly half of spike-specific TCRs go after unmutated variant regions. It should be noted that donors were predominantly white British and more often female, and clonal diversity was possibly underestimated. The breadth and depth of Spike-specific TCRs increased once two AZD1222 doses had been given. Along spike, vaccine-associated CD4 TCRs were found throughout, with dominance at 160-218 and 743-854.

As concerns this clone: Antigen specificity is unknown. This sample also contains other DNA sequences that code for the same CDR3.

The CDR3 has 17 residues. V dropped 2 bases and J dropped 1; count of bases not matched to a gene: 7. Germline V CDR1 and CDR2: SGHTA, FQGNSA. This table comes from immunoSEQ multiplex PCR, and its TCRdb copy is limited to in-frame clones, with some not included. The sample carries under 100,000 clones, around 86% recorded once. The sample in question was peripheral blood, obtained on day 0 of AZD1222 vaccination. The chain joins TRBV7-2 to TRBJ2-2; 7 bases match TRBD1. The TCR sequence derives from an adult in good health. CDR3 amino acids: CASSLRFGTENTGELFF. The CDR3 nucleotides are TGTGCCAGCAGCTTAAGGTTTGGGACAGAGAACACCGGGGAGCTGTTTTTT.